The 29 T cell receptor beta chains presented below share a single source sample, sequenced in a study of T cell responses to AZD1222 COVID-19 vaccine. Profiling relied on immunoSEQ multiplex PCR, and the TCRdb table lists in-frame clones only, not all of them. The table lists 80,000 or so clones, about 82% of them singletons. This specimen consisted of peripheral blood, obtained on day 0 of AZD1222 vaccination. The receptors here all came from an adult in good health.

The chain couples TRBV7-2 to TRBJ2-1; 11 bases fit TRBD2. CDR3 length: 15 residues. Losses at the gene ends were 4 bases for V and 7 bases for J; bases not matched to a gene: 6. Germline V gene lookup returns CDR1 SGHTA and CDR2 FQGNSA. The CDR3 sequence is CASSSMASGRNEQFF. The DNA of the CDR3 is TGTGCCAGCAGCTCCATGGCTAGCGGGAGGAATGAGCAGTTCTTC.

The V gene is TRBV11-2, the J gene TRBJ1-6; the D gene is possibly TRBD1 (5 bases). Trimming stripped 1 base from V and 10 bases from J, with 8 bases between. Germline V gene data show CDR1 as SGHAT and CDR2 as FQNNGV. The CDR3 is 13 residues long. CDR3 nucleotide sequence: TGTGCCAGCAGCTTAGGGGGGGGATCACCCCTCCACTTT. This encodes CASSLGGGSPLHF.

This clone was seen just once. The rearrangement uses TRBV3-1 (or the pseudogene TRBV3-2) and TRBJ1-1; D remains unclear. Trimming took 0 bases from V and 5 from J, leaving 7 bases between them. Germline V gene data show CDR1 as LGHDT and CDR2 as YNNKEL (reference sequence). There are 13 residues in the CDR3. CDR3 nucleotide sequence: TGTGCCAGCAGCCAAGAACAGAGGACTGAAGCTTTCTTT. This codes for CASSQEQRTEAFF.

This rearrangement joins TRBV9 to TRBJ2-1, with 8 bases identical to TRBD1. The germline gives CDR1 SGDLS, CDR2 YYNGEE. This CDR3 contains 15 residues. V shed 3 bases, J shed 7 bases, and the junction held 9 bases outside the gene matches. The CDR3 protein is CASSDDRGASNEQFF. The CDR3 nucleotides are TGTGCCAGCAGCGATGACAGGGGCGCGTCGAATGAGCAGTTCTTC.

This chain joins TRBV7-2 and TRBJ1-2; tentative D call: TRBD1 (5 bases). CDR3 length: 15 residues. CDR1 and CDR2 (germline): SGHTA, FQGNSA. Trimming cost V 1 base and J 4 bases, with 13 bases left between them. The CDR3 is CASSLGGNGAYGYTF. As DNA, the CDR3 is TGTGCCAGCAGCTTAGGAGGCAACGGGGCCTATGGCTACACCTTC.

In its sample, this clone was seen a few times. V is TRBV5-6 and J is TRBJ2-7; D gene ambiguous. Germline CDR1 is SGHDT and CDR2 is YYEEEE. V dropped 0 bases and J dropped 4 bases, with 5 bases sitting between them. The CDR3 has 12 residues. The CDR3 DNA reads TGTGCCAGCAGCTTGGGGGCATACGAGCAGTACTTC. It translates to CASSLGAYEQYF.

The CDR3 protein is CASRLRQGGQPQHF. The CDR3 DNA is TGTGCCAGCAGACTAAGACAGGGGGGTCAGCCCCAGCATTTT. The V gene is TRBV2, the J gene TRBJ1-5; 9 nucleotides align to TRBD1. Losses at the gene ends were 6 bases for V and 6 bases for J; bases not matched to a gene: 6. The CDR3 length is 14 residues. Per germline, CDR1 SNHLY and CDR2 FYNNEI.

The rearrangement joins TRBV4-2 to TRBJ2-7; 9 nucleotides align to TRBD2. This CDR3 spans 15 amino acids. The trim removed 0 bases at V and 2 bases at J, leaving 2 bases unmatched. From germline, CDR1 is LGHNA and CDR2 YNFKEQ. The CDR3 loop is CASSQDSSGAYEQYF. CDR3 nucleotides: TGTGCCAGCAGCCAAGATTCTAGCGGGGCCTACGAGCAGTACTTC.

The CDR3 sequence is CASSWTGKTGELFF. CDR3 sequence (DNA): TGCGCCAGCAGCTGGACAGGGAAGACCGGGGAGCTGTTTTTT. The V call is TRBV5-1, the J call TRBJ2-2, with TRBD1 matching 8 bases. V shed 3 bases and J 5 bases; nucleotides not matched to a gene: 3. Per germline, CDR1 SGHRS and CDR2 YFSETQ. This CDR3 is built from 14 residues.

The chain combines TRBV7-2 with TRBJ2-4; TRBD2 aligns across 7 bases. The CDR3 extends over 15 amino acids. Germline V gene lookup returns CDR1 SGHTA and CDR2 FQGNSA. The V gene end was trimmed by 4 bases and the J gene end by 3 bases; junction bases not matched to a gene: 6. The CDR3 bases are TGTGCCAGCAGCTCACTCTGGGGGGGCAAAAACATTCAGTACTTC. It encodes CASSSLWGGKNIQYF. Based on the CDR3 plus reference TRBV7-2 and TRBJ2-4, the full variable domain is GAGVSQSPSNKVTEKGKDVELRCDPISGHTALYWYRQSLGQGLEFLIYFQGNSAPDKSGLPSDRFSAERTGGSVSTLTIQRTQQEDSAVYLCASSSLWGGKNIQYFGAGTRLSVL.

The chain uses TRBV5-6 and TRBJ1-4; D might be TRBD1 (6 bases). The V gene's germline CDR1 is SGHDT and CDR2 YYEEEE. This CDR3 comprises 16 residues. V dropped 5 bases and J dropped 6 bases, with 20 bases sitting between them. DNA for the CDR3: TGTGCCAGCAGTACCCGGGGCCAGGGGATTTATGAAAAACTGTTTTTT. Translating it yields CASSTRGQGIYEKLFF.

The gene calls are TRBV6-4 and TRBJ2-5, with D possibly being TRBD2 (5 bases). The CDR3 is 12 amino acids. CDR1 MRHNA and CDR2 SNTAGT come from the germline V gene. The V gene lost 0 bases and the J gene lost 8 bases, with 7 bases spanning the gap. CDR3 in DNA: TGTGCCAGCAGTGACTCCCGGGGAACCCAGTACTTC. This translates into CASSDSRGTQYF.

The V gene is TRBV5-1, the J gene TRBJ1-3; possibly TRBD1 for D (6 bases). The CDR3 covers 16 residues. V was shortened by 4 bases and J by 4 bases, with 18 bases between the two germline ends. Germline CDR1 is SGHRS and CDR2 is YFSETQ. The CDR3 DNA reads as TGCGCCAGCAGCATACAGGGTCCCTCGGGCGGAAACACCATATATTTT. Amino acid sequence: CASSIQGPSGGNTIYF.

This clone appeared once. V and J are TRBV29-1 and TRBJ2-7; D is tentatively TRBD1 or TRBD2 (5 bases each). CDR1 is SQVTM, CDR2 ANQGSEA, per germline. V lost 4 bases and J 1 base, leaving 11 bases between the germline ends. CDR3 length: 13 amino acids. The DNA of the CDR3 is TGCAGCGTTGCTCAGGGCGGGTCCTACGAGCAGTACTTC. Residues: CSVAQGGSYEQYF.

This chain connects TRBV5-1 to TRBJ1-1; D is unclear. The CDR3 is 14 amino acids. The V end was cut by 2 bases, the J end by 6 bases, with 14 bases between. Germline assignment: CDR1 SGHRS and CDR2 YFSETQ. The CDR3 DNA reads TGCGCCAGCAGCTTCGAAGGGCATGGGGCTGAAGCTTTCTTT. This sequence encodes CASSFEGHGAEAFF.

CDR3 DNA sequence: TGTGCCAGTAGTCTCATACAGGGGAAGAGGGAGACCCAGTACTTC. This translates into CASSLIQGKRETQYF. V gene TRBV19 combines with J gene TRBJ2-5, with 7 positions matching TRBD1. The CDR3 consists of 15 residues. Losses at the gene ends were 5 bases for V and 5 bases for J; bases not matched to a gene: 11. CDR1 and CDR2 from the germline V gene are LNHDA and SQIVND (reference sequence).

This chain joins TRBV7-2 and TRBJ1-1, with D uncertain. The CDR3 sequence is 14 residues long. The germline V gene encodes CDR1 SGHTA and CDR2 FQGNSA. Trimming took off 5 bases at V and 5 bases at J, with 15 bases between the two ends. CDR3: CASSADHRGTEAFF. DNA for the CDR3: TGTGCCAGCAGCGCTGATCACCGAGGAACTGAAGCTTTCTTT.

The chain uses TRBV7-2 and TRBJ2-2; D may match TRBD1 or TRBD2 (5 bases each). V lost 0 bases to trimming and J lost 7 bases, with 18 bases between them. Germline CDR1 is SGHTA and CDR2 is FQGNSA. The CDR3 covers 17 residues. The CDR3 coding sequence is TGTGCCAGCAGCTTAGCCGGAAGGGGCGCGAGGGACGGGGAGCTGTTTTTT. Translated: CASSLAGRGARDGELFF.

J is TRBJ2-1 and V is TRBV4-3; 9 bases agree with TRBD2. In germline, CDR1 is LGHNA, CDR2 YSLEER. Trimming at V came to 8 bases and at J to 4 bases, leaving 6 bases not matched to a gene. The length of the CDR3 is 14 residues. CDR3 coding DNA: TGCGCCAGCGCCCCTAGCGGGACGTACAATGAGCAGTTCTTC. Residues: CASAPSGTYNEQFF.

The chain has TRBV27 and TRBJ1-2; D gene unclear. Germline assignment: CDR1 MNHEY and CDR2 SMNVEV (reference sequence). This CDR3 comprises 17 residues. Between the trimmed V and J ends, which lost 5 bases and 7 bases, there was a span of 26 bases. For the CDR3, the DNA is TGTGCCAGCAGTAGTTCAACCGCACCGGAGGGCGCGGGTGGCTACACCTTC. Protein product: CASSSSTAPEGAGGYTF.

The gene calls are TRBV3-1 (or the pseudogene TRBV3-2) and TRBJ2-1; 10 bases match TRBD2. The CDR3 loop spans 16 amino acids. The V gene end was trimmed by 3 bases and the J gene end by 4 bases; junction bases not matched to a gene: 6. From germline, CDR1 is LGHDT and CDR2 YNNKEL (reference sequence). Here the CDR3 DNA reads TGTGCCAGCAGCCAGGCCCGGACTAGCGGTTACAATGAGCAGTTCTTC. It encodes CASSQARTSGYNEQFF.

This clone was found once. J is TRBJ2-5 and V is TRBV9; tentative D call: TRBD2 (6 bases). The CDR3 extends over 15 amino acids. The germline V gene has CDR1 SGDLS and CDR2 YYNGEE. V gave up 0 bases and J gave up 5 bases, with 14 bases separating them. DNA for the CDR3: TGTGCCAGCAGCGTAGAGGGCGGGACTCTCGAGACCCAGTACTTC. This codes for CASSVEGGTLETQYF. Variable domain in full (rest from reference TRBV9 and TRBJ2-5): DSGVTQTPKHLITATGQRVTLRCSPRSGDLSVYWYQQSLDQGLQFLIQYYNGEERAKGNILERFSAQQFPDLHSELNLSSLELGDSALYFCASSVEGGTLETQYFGPGTRLLVL.

This chain joins TRBV4-3 and TRBJ1-4; D is possibly TRBD1 (6 bases). Germline CDR1 is LGHNA and CDR2 is YSLEER. This CDR3 is 18 amino acids long. V lost 4 bases and J lost 6, with 24 bases in between. CDR3 region: CASSRLFDRSPLYEKLFF. CDR3 in DNA: TGCGCCAGCAGCCGACTATTCGACAGGTCTCCGCTTTATGAAAAACTGTTTTTT.

The chain carries TRBV12-3 or TRBV12-4 and TRBJ2-3; TRBD2 matches at 12 bases. The CDR3 has 13 residues. V shed 5 bases and J 10 bases; nucleotides not matched to a gene: 4. This CDR3 reads CASSSRTSGAQYF. For the CDR3, the DNA is TGTGCCAGCAGTAGTAGGACTAGCGGGGCGCAGTATTTT.

V gene TRBV7-8 combines with J gene TRBJ1-6, with a possible D match to TRBD1 (6 bases). The V and J ends lost 4 bases and 7 bases respectively, with 14 bases between them. There are 15 residues in the CDR3. Germline CDR1 reads SGHVS; CDR2 reads FQNEAQ. Here the CDR3 reads CASSSRAGQNSPLHF. In DNA form, the CDR3 reads TGTGCCAGCAGCTCAAGGGCGGGACAAAATTCACCCCTCCACTTT.

The rearrangement uses TRBV5-6 and TRBJ2-7, with D possibly TRBD1 on 6 matching bases. Germline CDR1 reads SGHDT; CDR2 reads YYEEEE. The CDR3 contains 15 residues. The germline V and J ends were trimmed by 2 bases and 4 bases, with 16 bases remaining between them. CDR3 DNA sequence: TGTGCCAGCAGCTTAGGGGGAGTCCGCTTGTACGAGCAGTACTTC. As protein: CASSLGGVRLYEQYF.

The V gene is TRBV12-3 or TRBV12-4, the J gene TRBJ2-7; no definite D call. V was trimmed by 6 bases and J by 0 bases, leaving 6 bases between them. This CDR3 is 12 amino acids long. CDR3 amino acids: CASSYNSYEQYF. CDR3 coding DNA: TGTGCCAGCAGCTATAACTCCTACGAGCAGTACTTC.

The CDR3 DNA reads TGTGCCAGCTTGACAGGGAACTATGGCTACACCTTC. Protein product: CASLTGNYGYTF. This chain uses TRBV28 with TRBJ1-2, with 7 bases matching TRBD1. The CDR3 is 12 amino acids. Germline V CDR1 and CDR2: MDHEN, SYDVKM. The trim removed 8 bases at V and 2 bases at J, leaving 2 bases unmatched.

V gene TRBV5-5 combines with J gene TRBJ2-3; D is ambiguous. V was clipped by 1 base and J by 8 bases, with 14 bases between them. CDR3 length equals 14 residues. Germline CDR1 is SGHKS and CDR2 is YYEKEE (reference sequence). Here the CDR3 reads CASSLTTPLVTQYF. The DNA of the CDR3 is TGTGCCAGCAGCTTGACCACCCCCCTTGTTACGCAGTATTTT.